The clone carrying this T cell receptor beta chain was counted at least ten times. Antigen specificity is unknown. A second PCR, run for roughly 7 to 11 cycles, used a sample-barcoded 5' primer plus a J-beta primer mix. TCRdb called the 5' RACE reads again in MiXCR, with one record for every CDR3 protein. The sample has about 970,000 distinct CDR3 sequences, approximately 50% seen once. The entry originates in a study of blood T cells in healthy people across ages. Study results and limitations: Investigators viewed diversity estimates from one million T cells as underestimates, the study reported.

Per sample, a minimum of 6.5 million PBMCs were isolated. This CDR3 is 15 amino acids long. Germline CDR1 reads ENHRY; CDR2 reads SYGVKD. V lost 3 bases to trimming and J lost 7 bases; unmatched junction nucleotides: 11. The chain joins TRBV10-3 to TRBJ2-7; 8 nucleotides line up with TRBD2. The sample taken for sequencing was blood. The source is a woman in her sixties or seventies in good health. CDR3 sequence reads: CAISDPSAGVGEQYF. DNA of the CDR3: TGTGCCATCAGTGATCCATCAGCGGGAGTCGGTGAGCAGTACTTC.